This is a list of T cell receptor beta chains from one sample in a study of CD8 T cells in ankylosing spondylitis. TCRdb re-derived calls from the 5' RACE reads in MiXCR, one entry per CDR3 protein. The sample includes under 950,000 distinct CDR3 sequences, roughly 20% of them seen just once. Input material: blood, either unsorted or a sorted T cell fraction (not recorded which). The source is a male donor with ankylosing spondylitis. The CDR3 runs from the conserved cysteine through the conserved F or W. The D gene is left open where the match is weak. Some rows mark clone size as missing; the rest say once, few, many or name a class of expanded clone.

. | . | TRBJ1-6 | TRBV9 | TGTGCCAGCAGCGTATTGGCGGAAAATTCACCCCTCCACTTT | CASSVLAENSPLHF
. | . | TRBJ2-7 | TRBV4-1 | TGCGCCAGCAGCTGGATTGGGACATCCTACGAGCAGTACTTC | CASSWIGTSYEQYF
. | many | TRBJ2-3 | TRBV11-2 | TGTGCCAGCAGCTCAGGGACTCATATAACGCAGTATTTT | CASSSGTHITQYF
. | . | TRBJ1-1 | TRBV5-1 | TGCGCCAGCAGGAGAATGGACACTGAAGCTTTCTTT | CASRRMDTEAFF
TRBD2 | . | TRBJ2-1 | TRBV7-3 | TGTGCCAGCAGTTTAGGCCTAGCGGGGGTGAGTGAGCAGTTCTTC | CASSLGLAGVSEQFF
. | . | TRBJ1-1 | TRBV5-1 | TGCGCCAGCATCAGGGACGGTTCTCTGAACACTGAAGCTTTCTTT | CASIRDGSLNTEAFF
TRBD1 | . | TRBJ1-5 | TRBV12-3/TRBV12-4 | TGTGCCAGCAGTTTCTCCGGGACAGGGCCTAGGCCCCAGCATTTT | CASSFSGTGPRPQHF
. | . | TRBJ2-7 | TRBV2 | TGTGCCAGCACGATCCGGCAGTCGAAGGGCTCCTACGAGCAGTACTTC | CASTIRQSKGSYEQYF
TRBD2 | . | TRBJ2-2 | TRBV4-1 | TGCGCCAGCAGCCTTAGAGCGGGGGCAACGAACACCGGGGAGCTGTTTTTT | CASSLRAGATNTGELFF
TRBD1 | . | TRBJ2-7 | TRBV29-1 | TGCAGCGTCAAGACCATCAGGGGGCCGGACGAGCAGTACTTC | CSVKTIRGPDEQYF
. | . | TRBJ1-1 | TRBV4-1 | TGCGCCAGCAGCCAAGATCCTGCTTCTGAAGCTTTCTTT | CASSQDPASEAFF
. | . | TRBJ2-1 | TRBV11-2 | TGTGCCAGCAGTCGTACCGGGACACCATCCTACAATGAGCAGTTCTTC | CASSRTGTPSYNEQFF
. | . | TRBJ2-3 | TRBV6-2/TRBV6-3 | TGTGCCAGCAGCCCCGAGGCTGGCACAGATACGCAGTATTTT | CASSPEAGTDTQYF
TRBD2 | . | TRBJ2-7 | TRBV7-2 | TGTGCCAGCAGCTTAGAAAGTAGCGGGGGTACCGAGCAGTACTTC | CASSLESSGGTEQYF
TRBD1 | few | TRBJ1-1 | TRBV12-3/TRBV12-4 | TGTGCCAGCAGTTTAGACAGGGGTCCAGCTTTCTTT | CASSLDRGPAFF
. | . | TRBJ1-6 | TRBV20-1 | TGCAGTGCTAGTCAACCAGCTCAGGGGTCACCCCTCCACTTT | CSASQPAQGSPLHF
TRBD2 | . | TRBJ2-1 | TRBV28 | TGTGCCAGCAGTTCCCCTATCCGGACTAGCGGGAGGTTGCTTGAGCAGTTCTTC | CASSSPIRTSGRLLEQFF
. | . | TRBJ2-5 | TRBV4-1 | TGCGCCAGCAGCCAAGCTGGGAATCCACAAGAGACCCAGTACTTC | CASSQAGNPQETQYF
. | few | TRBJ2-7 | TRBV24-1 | TGTGCCACTTCGCCGGGTTCAGTCTACGAGCAGTACTTC | CATSPGSVYEQYF
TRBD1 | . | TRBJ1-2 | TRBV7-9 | TGTGCCAGCAACGATCAGGGGGCGGGTGGCTACACCTTC | CASNDQGAGGYTF
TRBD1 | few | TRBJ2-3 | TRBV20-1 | TGCAGTGCCCCGGGACAGGGTGTAGCAGATACGCAGTATTTT | CSAPGQGVADTQYF
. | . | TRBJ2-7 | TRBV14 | TGTGCCAGCAGCCAAGGTGTCTACGAGCAGTACTTC | CASSQGVYEQYF
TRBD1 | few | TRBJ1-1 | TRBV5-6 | TGTGCCAGCAACCTACAGGGGATTTACGGTGAAGCTTTCTTT | CASNLQGIYGEAFF
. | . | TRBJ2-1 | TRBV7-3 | TGTGCCAGCAGCTTATTCGGGCCGGGAGATGAGCAGTTCTTC | CASSLFGPGDEQFF
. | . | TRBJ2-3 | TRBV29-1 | TGCAGCGTTGAAGACGGCAGGCCACGCACAGATACGCAGTATTTT | CSVEDGRPRTDTQYF
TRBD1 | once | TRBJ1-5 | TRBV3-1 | TGTGCCAGCAGCTACCCCCGACAGGGGAGAGTCTGTGGCAATCAGCCCCAGCATTTT | CASSYPRQGRVCGNQPQHF
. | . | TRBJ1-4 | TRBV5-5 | TGTGCCAGCAGCTTGGGACCGGTGGAAAGGGGTAATGAAAAACTGTTTTTT | CASSLGPVERGNEKLFF
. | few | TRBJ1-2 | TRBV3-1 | TGTGCCAGCAGCCAAGGATCAGGCCCCTATGGCTACACCTTC | CASSQGSGPYGYTF
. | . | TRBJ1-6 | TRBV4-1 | TGCGCCAGCAGCCAAGGAGGGAGCTCCTATAATTCACCCCTCCACTTT | CASSQGGSSYNSPLHF
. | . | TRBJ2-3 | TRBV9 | TGTGCCAGCAGCGTAGCGCTAATACCAGGGGATACGCAGTATTTT | CASSVALIPGDTQYF
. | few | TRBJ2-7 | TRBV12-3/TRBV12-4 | TGTGCCAGCAGTCTACAAAGGGGGGGGGCCGAGCAGTACTTC | CASSLQRGGAEQYF
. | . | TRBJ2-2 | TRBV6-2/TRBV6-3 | TGTGCCAGCAAGACGCTAACGAACACCGGGGAGCTGTTTTTT | CASKTLTNTGELFF
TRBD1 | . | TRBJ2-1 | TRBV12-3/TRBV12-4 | TGTGCCAGCAGTACCCCACAGGGGGCAGGATCCTACAATGAGCAGTTCTTC | CASSTPQGAGSYNEQFF
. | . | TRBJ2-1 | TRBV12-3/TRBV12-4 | TGTGCCTGGGGGTTTGGGTCCTACAATGAGCAGTTCTTC | CAWGFGSYNEQFF
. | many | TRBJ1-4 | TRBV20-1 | TGCAGTGCTAGACAGAATTTGAATGAAAAACTGTTTTTT | CSARQNLNEKLFF
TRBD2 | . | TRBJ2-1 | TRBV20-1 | TGCAGTGCTAGAAAAGGGCGGGGGGGCTACAATGAGCAGTTCTTC | CSARKGRGGYNEQFF
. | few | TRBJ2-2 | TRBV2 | TGTGCCAGCATCGTGGGACAAGCTTCGCCCGGGGAGCTGTTTTTT | CASIVGQASPGELFF
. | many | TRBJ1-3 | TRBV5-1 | TGCGCCAGCAGCTACGACAGTCCTGGAAACACCATATATTTT | CASSYDSPGNTIYF
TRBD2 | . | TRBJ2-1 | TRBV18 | TGTGCCAGCTCACCAGGGACTAGCGCGACCAATGAGCAGTTCTTC | CASSPGTSATNEQFF
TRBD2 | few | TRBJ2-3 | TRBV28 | TGTGCCAGCAGTTCTAGCGGAAGGTTAAGCACAGATACGCAGTATTTT | CASSSSGRLSTDTQYF
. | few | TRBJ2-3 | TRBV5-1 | TGCGCCAGCAGCTGGGGCCAGACTGGGGATACGCAGTATTTT | CASSWGQTGDTQYF
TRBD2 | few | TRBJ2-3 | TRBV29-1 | TGCAGCGTTGCCTTAACTAGCGGGGGAACAGATACGCAGTATTTT | CSVALTSGGTDTQYF
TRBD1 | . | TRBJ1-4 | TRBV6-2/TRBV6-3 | TGTGCCAGCAGTTACTCCGGGACAGGGTCTTATGAAAAACTGTTTTTT | CASSYSGTGSYEKLFF
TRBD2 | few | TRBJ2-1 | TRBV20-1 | TGCAGTGCCAACGACCCGGGACTAGCGGGAGTACGAGAGCAGTTCTTC | CSANDPGLAGVREQFF
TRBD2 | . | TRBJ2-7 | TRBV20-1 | TGCAGTGCCGAGGGACTAGCGGCCTCCTACGAGCAGTACTTC | CSAEGLAASYEQYF
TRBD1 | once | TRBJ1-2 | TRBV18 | TGTGCCAGCTCGGCGGAGGGGGCGTATGGCTACACCTTC | CASSAEGAYGYTF
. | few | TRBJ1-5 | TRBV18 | TGTGCCAGCTCACCACCGGGAAGGGTCGAGCAGCCCCAGCATTTT | CASSPPGRVEQPQHF
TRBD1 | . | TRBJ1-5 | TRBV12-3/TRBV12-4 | TGTGCCAGCAGTTTGGGGCACAGGGGGAATCAGCCCCAGCATTTT | CASSLGHRGNQPQHF
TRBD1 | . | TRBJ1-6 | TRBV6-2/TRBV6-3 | TGTGCCAGCAGTTACTCTACGACAGGGCGGACGTCCTATAATTCACCCCTCCACTTT | CASSYSTTGRTSYNSPLHF
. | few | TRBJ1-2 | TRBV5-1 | TGCGCCAGCAGCTTGGAGGCAGGGGCTAACTATGGCTACACCTTC | CASSLEAGANYGYTF
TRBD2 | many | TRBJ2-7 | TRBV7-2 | TGTGCCAGCATGCCGACTAGCGGAGGAACCTACGAGCAGTACTTC | CASMPTSGGTYEQYF
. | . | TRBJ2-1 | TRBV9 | TGTGCCAGCAGCGCAACAGGGTACTCCTACAATGAGCAGTTCTTC | CASSATGYSYNEQFF
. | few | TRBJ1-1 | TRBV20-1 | TGCAGTGCTAGAGATTTGGGACGCTCTGAAGCTTTCTTT | CSARDLGRSEAFF
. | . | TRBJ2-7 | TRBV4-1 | TGCGCCAGCAGCACCCAGGCAGAGTCCTACGAGCAGTACTTC | CASSTQAESYEQYF
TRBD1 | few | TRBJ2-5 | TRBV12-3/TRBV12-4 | TGTGCCAGCAGTTCGGGCATGGGACAGGAGGAAGAGACCCAGTACTTC | CASSSGMGQEEETQYF
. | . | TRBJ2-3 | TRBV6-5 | TGTGCCAGCACAAGCACGACAGATACGCAGTATTTT | CASTSTTDTQYF
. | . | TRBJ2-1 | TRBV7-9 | TGTGCCAGCAGACTCGACAGCCTCTACAATGAGCAGTTCTTC | CASRLDSLYNEQFF